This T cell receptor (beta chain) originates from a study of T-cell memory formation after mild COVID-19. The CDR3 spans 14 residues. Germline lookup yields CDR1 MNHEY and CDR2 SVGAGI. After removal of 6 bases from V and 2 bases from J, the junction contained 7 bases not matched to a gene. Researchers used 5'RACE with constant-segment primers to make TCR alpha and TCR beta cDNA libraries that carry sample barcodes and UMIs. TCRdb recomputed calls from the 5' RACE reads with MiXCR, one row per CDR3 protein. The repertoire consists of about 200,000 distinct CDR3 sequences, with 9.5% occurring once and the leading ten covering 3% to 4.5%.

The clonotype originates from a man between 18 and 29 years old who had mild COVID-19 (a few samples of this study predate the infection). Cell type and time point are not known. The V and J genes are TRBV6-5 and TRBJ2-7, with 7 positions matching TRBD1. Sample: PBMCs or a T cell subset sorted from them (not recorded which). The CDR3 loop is CASRQPTGPYEQYF. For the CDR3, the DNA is TGTGCCAGCAGGCAACCGACAGGGCCCTACGAGCAGTACTTC.